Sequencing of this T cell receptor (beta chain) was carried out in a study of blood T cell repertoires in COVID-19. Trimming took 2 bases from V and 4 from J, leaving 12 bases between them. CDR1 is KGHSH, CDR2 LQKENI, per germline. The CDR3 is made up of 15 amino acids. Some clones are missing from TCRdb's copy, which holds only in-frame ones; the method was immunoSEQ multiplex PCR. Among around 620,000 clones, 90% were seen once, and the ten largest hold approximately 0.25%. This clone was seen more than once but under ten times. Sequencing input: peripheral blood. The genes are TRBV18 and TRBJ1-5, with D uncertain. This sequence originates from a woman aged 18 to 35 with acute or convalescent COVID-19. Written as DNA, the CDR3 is TGTGCCAGCTCACCAGGGCAGCTCCAAAATCAGCCCCAGCATTTT. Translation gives CASSPGQLQNQPQHF.